These 23 T cell receptor beta chains originate from one sample sequenced in a study of cytomegalovirus exposure and HLA in healthy donors. The PCR used 60 Vbeta and 13 Jbeta primers. Produced via immunoSEQ multiplex PCR; TCRdb's table is partial and in-frame only. The data contain about 110,000 clones, around 86% of them singletons. Sequencing input: PBMCs. These receptors were taken from a man aged 40-50 years in good health and CMV-seronegative.

Written as DNA, the CDR3 is TGTGCCAGCAGTTGGGACACGGCGAGCGGTCAGCCCCAGCATTTT. Amino acid sequence: CASSWDTASGQPQHF. V is TRBV28 and J is TRBJ1-5; possibly TRBD1 for D (6 bases). V was cut by 4 bases and J by 6 bases, with 16 bases left in between. Germline assignment: CDR1 MDHEN and CDR2 SYDVKM. The CDR3 consists of 15 residues. Full variable domain (rest looked up from reference TRBV28 and TRBJ1-5): DVKVTQSSRYLVKRTGEKVFLECVQDMDHENMFWYRQDPGLGLRLIYFSYDVKMKEKGDIPEGYSVSREKKERFSLILESASTNQTSMYLCASSWDTASGQPQHFGDGTRLSIL.

Comments on this clone: This sample includes further DNA sequences coding for the same CDR3. The chain combines TRBV7-2 with TRBJ1-1, with D uncertain. Trimming shortened V by 4 bases and J by 4 bases, and 4 bases separated the two germline ends. The CDR3 runs 11 residues. Germline V gene sequence: CDR1 SGHTA, CDR2 FQGNSA. The CDR3 spells CASSSRTEAFF. DNA of the CDR3: TGTGCCAGCAGCTCGCGCACTGAAGCTTTCTTT.

This clone was detected once. This chain uses TRBV2 with TRBJ1-4; D is undetermined. Trimming shortened V by 3 bases and J by 0 bases, and 8 bases separated the two germline ends. The germline gives CDR1 SNHLY, CDR2 FYNNEI. The CDR3 runs 15 residues. This CDR3 is CASSEAGSTNEKLFF. The CDR3 nucleotides read TGTGCCAGCAGTGAGGCGGGCTCAACTAATGAAAAACTGTTTTTT.

The chain carries TRBV6-6 and TRBJ2-3, with TRBD1 matching 7 bases. The germline CDR1 and CDR2 sequences are MNHNY and SVGAGI (reference sequence). The V segment lost 4 bases and the J segment 0 bases; nucleotides outside the gene matches: 4. This CDR3 spans 15 amino acids. The DNA of the CDR3 is TGTGCCAGCAGTTTCGGACAGGCTAGCACAGATACGCAGTATTTT. Translation: CASSFGQASTDTQYF.

The chain has TRBV6-6 and TRBJ2-5; D possibly corresponds to TRBD1 (5 bases). The assigned J gene may be wrong: the sequence end matches TRBJ2-7 better. The germline gives CDR1 MNHNY, CDR2 SVGAGI (reference sequence). The CDR3 runs 14 residues. The CDR3 reads CASSSRQPSYEQYF. Written as DNA, the CDR3 is TGTGCCAGCAGTTCTCGACAGCCCTCCTACGAGCAGTACTTC.

The chain is built from TRBV5-4 and TRBJ2-1, with D possibly being TRBD2 (6 bases). The CDR3 has 15 amino acids. The V gene's germline CDR1 is SGHNT and CDR2 YYREEE (reference sequence). V was cut by 0 bases and J by 2 bases, with 9 bases left in between. CDR3 coding DNA: TGTGCCAGCAGCTTGGTGGGCGGGGCCTACAATGAGCAGTTCTTC. Translating it yields CASSLVGGAYNEQFF.

The CDR3 nucleotides read TGTGCCTGGAGTTCCCCCCTTGACAGGGTGAAGTTGTTAAACTATGGCTACACCTTC. Its protein product is CAWSSPLDRVKLLNYGYTF. The genes are TRBV30 and TRBJ1-2; 7 bases align to TRBD1. The germline V gene encodes CDR1 GTSNPN and CDR2 SVGIG (reference sequence). The CDR3 has 19 amino acids. V shed 2 bases and J 2 bases; nucleotides not matched to a gene: 20.

This chain links TRBV5-1 with TRBJ2-3; no reliable D call. This CDR3 contains 13 residues. V lost 4 bases and J lost 2, with 8 bases in between. Per germline, CDR1 SGHRS and CDR2 YFSETQ. CDR3 loop: CASSDTFTDTQYF. The CDR3 bases are TGCGCCAGCAGCGACACCTTCACAGATACGCAGTATTTT.

The chain couples TRBV11-2 to TRBJ2-5, with TRBD2 matching over 8 bases. V gave up 1 base and J gave up 2 bases; unmatched junction bases: 6. The CDR3 is made up of 16 amino acids. Germline V lookup: CDR1 SGHAT, CDR2 FQNNGV. The CDR3 loop is CASSLGSSGEQETQYF. The CDR3 DNA reads TGTGCCAGCAGCTTAGGGAGTAGCGGGGAGCAAGAGACCCAGTACTTC. The variable domain in full, completed from reference TRBV11-2 and TRBJ2-5, reads EAGVAQSPRYKIIEKRQSVAFWCNPISGHATLYWYQQILGQGPKLLIQFQNNGVVDDSQLPKDRFSAERLKGVDSTLKIQPAKLEDSAVYLCASSLGSSGEQETQYFGPGTRLLVL.

With respect to this clone: The DNA is omitted, as the CDR3 cannot be located on it reliably, and the CDR3 follows TCRdb's listing. The rearrangement uses TRBV1 and TRBJ1-2; the table's D call of TRBD1 was not tested on the DNA. TRBV1 is a listed pseudogene. The CDR3 spans 16 amino acids, including both terminal residues. The CDR3 here is CTSRIFGTGINYGYAF.

This chain joins TRBV14 and TRBJ1-1, with D possibly matching TRBD1 (6 bases). The V gene's germline CDR1 is SGHDN and CDR2 FVKESK. Trimming cost V 1 base and J 0 bases, with 12 bases left between them. The CDR3 is made up of 16 amino acids. CDR3 DNA: TGTGCCAGCAGCCAAGCCCCCAGGGGATTGAACACTGAAGCTTTCTTT. It encodes CASSQAPRGLNTEAFF.

The V gene is TRBV25-1, the J gene TRBJ1-6; the D is unclear. CDR3 size: 12 residues. V was trimmed by 3 bases and J by 11 bases, leaving 8 bases between them. The germline V gene has CDR1 MGHDK and CDR2 SYGVNS. The CDR3 nucleotides read TGTGCCAGCAGTGAGCCCGGGGCACCCCTCCACTTT. It codes for CASSEPGAPLHF.

The chain is built from TRBV27 and TRBJ1-2; 10 nucleotides line up with TRBD1. Germline CDR1 reads MNHEY; CDR2 reads SMNVEV (reference sequence). This CDR3 region has 14 residues. J gave up 7 bases and V 3 bases, and 5 bases lay outside the gene matches. CDR3 loop: CASSFWDRGFGYTF. The DNA of the CDR3 is TGTGCCAGCAGTTTTTGGGACAGGGGTTTTGGCTACACCTTC.

About this clone: The junction shows a germline mismatch at one end, possibly a read error. The J gene is TRBJ2-4, the V gene TRBV30, with a weak D call TRBD1 (8 bases). The CDR3 is 10 amino acids. Germline lookup yields CDR1 GTSNPN and CDR2 SVGIG (reference sequence). Here the CDR3 reads CAWSGQGGGF. In DNA, the CDR3 is TGTGCCTGGAGCGGACAGGGAGGGGGTTTC.

The chain employs TRBV5-4 and TRBJ1-2, with 7 bases fitting TRBD1. Germline values: CDR1 SGHNT, CDR2 YYREEE (reference sequence). This CDR3 has 15 amino acids. Unmatched junction bases numbered 7, after V lost 4 bases and J lost 1 base. The CDR3 DNA reads TGTGCCAGCAGCCTGCCCGGGACAGTTAACTATGGCTACACCTTC. This translates into CASSLPGTVNYGYTF.

The rearrangement joins TRBV6-5 to TRBJ2-7, with unresolved D. The CDR3 contains 11 residues. The germline V gene encodes CDR1 MNHEY and CDR2 SVGAGI. V lost 0 bases and J lost 6, with 3 bases in between. The CDR3 sequence is CASSYSAEQYF. The CDR3 bases are TGTGCCAGCAGTTACTCGGCCGAGCAGTACTTC.

V usage is TRBV5-1 and J usage is TRBJ2-5; 11 nucleotides line up with TRBD2. V lost 4 bases, J lost 2 bases, and 7 bases stayed unmatched. The germline gives CDR1 SGHRS, CDR2 YFSETQ. This CDR3 contains 16 residues. In DNA, the CDR3 is TGCGCCAGCAGCGTCGGGCTAGCGGGGGGTCAAGAGACCCAGTACTTC. Amino acids: CASSVGLAGGQETQYF.

The chain links TRBV2 to TRBJ2-3; TRBD2 matches 9 bases. This CDR3 contains 13 residues. Looked up from germline, CDR1 is SNHLY and CDR2 is FYNNEI. Unmatched junction bases numbered 3, after V lost 7 bases and J lost 4 bases. CDR3 loop: CASKAGGSDTQYF. CDR3 DNA: TGTGCCAGCAAAGCGGGGGGCTCAGATACGCAGTATTTT.

This rearrangement joins TRBV30 to TRBJ2-6; TRBD1 agrees at 7 bases. V gave up 5 bases and J gave up 2 bases; unmatched junction bases: 6. In germline, CDR1 is GTSNPN, CDR2 SVGIG (reference sequence). The length of the CDR3 is 15 residues. The CDR3 here is CAWGTGAAGANVLTF. DNA for the CDR3: TGTGCCTGGGGAACAGGGGCGGCTGGGGCCAACGTCCTGACTTTC.

The chain combines TRBV9 with TRBJ2-7; 9 bases line up with TRBD1. CDR1 and CDR2 (germline): SGDLS, YYNGEE. The junction had 11 bases not matched to a gene; V was cut back by 7 bases and J by 6 bases. This CDR3 contains 14 residues. This CDR3 is CASSRDRAYGEQYF. CDR3 bases: TGTGCCAGCTCCCGGGACAGGGCTTATGGCGAGCAGTACTTC.

The J gene is TRBJ1-6, the V gene TRBV9, with D tentatively TRBD1 (6 bases). Trimming stripped 3 bases from V and 7 bases from J, with 14 bases between. Germline lookup yields CDR1 SGDLS and CDR2 YYNGEE. The CDR3 contains 15 residues. The CDR3 region has the DNA TGTGCCAGCAGCGCCGGGGGGCGCGGAAATTCACCCCTCCACTTT. Its protein product is CASSAGGRGNSPLHF.

This clone was detected a few times. The genes are TRBV7-9 and TRBJ2-1; 10 nucleotides align to TRBD1. The V gene end was trimmed by 1 base and the J gene end by 7 bases; junction bases not matched to a gene: 4. This CDR3 is built from 15 residues. The germline V gene encodes CDR1 SEHNR and CDR2 FQNEAQ (reference sequence). The CDR3 coding sequence is TGTGCCAGCAGCTTAGGACAGGGGGCAGTGAATGAGCAGTTCTTC. Its translation: CASSLGQGAVNEQFF.

This chain connects TRBV5-1 to TRBJ1-1; no reliable D call. The CDR3 has 17 amino acids. Looked up from germline, CDR1 is SGHRS and CDR2 is YFSETQ. V was shortened by 4 bases and J by 1 base, with 20 bases between the two germline ends. CDR3 nucleotides: TGCGCCAGCAGCCCGAGTCGAGGAAATTTTCCGAACACTGAAGCTTTCTTT. Encoded protein: CASSPSRGNFPNTEAFF. The full variable domain, in which reference TRBV5-1 and TRBJ1-1 provide the parts outside the CDR3, is KAGVTQTPRYLIKTRGQQVTLSCSPISGHRSVSWYQQTPGQGLQFLFEYFSETQRNKGNFPGRFSGRQFSNSRSEMNVSTLELGDSALYLCASSPSRGNFPNTEAFFGQGTRLTVV.